Described below is a single TCR beta chain sequence and its context. This clone may be a read error of a much larger clone one base away. This entry belongs to a study of CDR3 diversity in severe acne. TCRdb used MiXCR to reprocess the PCR reads, holding one entry per CDR3 protein. The table has tens of thousands of distinct CDR3 sequences, 51% seen once. Per the germline V gene, CDR1 is LNHDA and CDR2 is SQIVND (reference sequence). Trimming cost V 9 bases and J 4 bases; bases outside gene matches: 3. This CDR3 region has 13 residues. The chain links TRBV19 to TRBJ1-1; TRBD1 aligns across 12 bases. The TCR originated in a male donor in good health, without acne. The material sequenced was blood. CDR3 sequence: CASGTGGSTEAFF. The CDR3 DNA is TGTGCCAGCGGGACAGGGGGCAGCACTGAAGCTTTCTTT.